The source of this T cell receptor beta chain is a study of response to subunit inactivated influenza vaccine. Study observations and caveats: New T cells are recruited in small numbers by each seasonal influenza vaccination, according to the authors' suggestion.

This clonotype was seen only a few times. Its antigen is currently unknown. Germline CDR1 and CDR2: DFQATT and SNEGSKA (reference sequence). V trimming: 5 bases; J trimming: 5 bases; junction bases outside the gene matches: 6. This CDR3 comprises 14 residues. MiXCR, run by TCRdb on the RT-PCR reads, gives a single entry per CDR3 protein. The sample consists of 450,000 to 500,000 distinct CDR3 sequences, 10% to 11% of them appearing once. The source was PBMCs from blood, collected around seven weeks after vaccination. V gene TRBV20-1 combines with J gene TRBJ2-5; 12 bases agree with TRBD1. The source of this sequence is a man aged 45 to 65 who received an inactivated influenza vaccine. The CDR3 protein is CSAPGTGGWETQYF. The CDR3 nucleotides are TGCAGTGCTCCCGGGACAGGGGGCTGGGAGACCCAGTACTTC.